Here is one T cell receptor beta chain with its context. The sample belongs to a study of tumor-infiltrating lymphocytes in oesophageal squamous cell carcinoma. V lost 0 bases and J lost 0, with 6 bases in between. Germline CDR1 reads DFQATT; CDR2 reads SNEGSKA (reference sequence). CDR3 length equals 15 residues. One entry per CDR3 protein, called by TCRdb with MiXCR from the PCR reads. Among 16,000 or so distinct CDR3 sequences listed, 40% to 45% were seen once. V gene TRBV20-1 combines with J gene TRBJ2-6; the D gene is possibly TRBD2 (5 bases). The clonotype was recovered from a female donor with esophageal squamous cell carcinoma. The sample taken for sequencing was blood. The CDR3 is CSAREGSSGANVLTF. CDR3 nucleotides: TGCAGTGCTAGAGAGGGGAGCTCTGGGGCCAACGTCCTGACTTTC.